These 20 T cell receptor beta chains were all obtained from the same sample, sequenced in a study of blood T cell repertoires in COVID-19. Some clones are missing from TCRdb's copy, which holds only in-frame ones; the method was immunoSEQ multiplex PCR. The sample lists 230,000 or so clones; roughly 85% were seen once. The sequenced sample consisted of PBMCs or T cells enriched from blood (not recorded which). These receptors were collected from a woman in her forties with acute COVID-19.

This clone was detected only once. This chain links TRBV25-1 with TRBJ1-1; the D gene is possibly TRBD1 (5 bases). Germline V CDR1 and CDR2: MGHDK, SYGVNS. V gave up 8 bases and J gave up 4 bases, with 17 bases separating them. This CDR3 contains 14 residues. The CDR3 spells CASRTRDWGTEAFF. The CDR3 nucleotides are TGTGCCAGCCGGACGCGGGACTGGGGCACTGAAGCTTTCTTT.

This clone came up once. The rearrangement uses TRBV4-1 and TRBJ2-1; no firm D call. The CDR3 loop spans 17 amino acids. From germline, CDR1 is MGHRA and CDR2 YSYEKL. Trimming took off 1 base at V and 0 bases at J, with 13 bases between the two ends. The CDR3 nucleotides are TGCGCCAGCAGCCAAGGCGACCTGCGGAGCTCCTACAATGAGCAGTTCTTC. It is translated as CASSQGDLRSSYNEQFF.

V gene TRBV30 combines with J gene TRBJ1-1; TRBD1 might be the D (5 bases). The CDR3 extends over 12 amino acids. CDR1 is GTSNPN and CDR2 is SVGIG in the germline V gene (reference sequence). V was trimmed by 4 bases and J by 1 base, leaving 7 bases between them. The CDR3 coding sequence is TGTGCCTGGACTACAGGGAACACTGAAGCTTTCTTT. Its protein is CAWTTGNTEAFF.

The chain is built from TRBV3-1 (or the pseudogene TRBV3-2) and TRBJ2-7, with 9 positions matching TRBD1. CDR3 size: 14 residues. Looked up from germline, CDR1 is LGHDT and CDR2 is YNNKEL (reference sequence). Trimming removed 1 base from V and 4 bases from J; junction bases left unmatched: 2. CDR3 bases: TGTGCCAGCAGCCAAGGCGGGACAGGGTACGAGCAGTACTTC. Encoded protein: CASSQGGTGYEQYF.

This clone was seen only a few times. The chain recombines TRBV29-1 with TRBJ1-5; D perhaps matches TRBD1 (6 bases). The CDR3 length is 13 residues. V was trimmed by 7 bases and J by 2 bases, leaving 12 bases between them. The germline gives CDR1 SQVTM, CDR2 ANQGSEA. The CDR3 reads CSAGAGGNQPQHF. CDR3 nucleotides: TGCAGCGCTGGTGCAGGGGGCAATCAGCCCCAGCATTTT.

V is TRBV2 and J is TRBJ1-4, with a weak D call TRBD1 (5 bases). The V end was cut by 3 bases, the J end by 3 bases, with 8 bases between. This CDR3 is built from 14 residues. CDR1 is SNHLY, CDR2 FYNNEI, per germline. The CDR3 DNA is TGTGCCAGCAGTGACTCCAGGGCTAATGAAAAACTGTTTTTT. Protein: CASSDSRANEKLFF.

This sequence joins TRBV2 and TRBJ2-5, with 10 bases matching TRBD2. The germline V gene encodes CDR1 SNHLY and CDR2 FYNNEI. There are 15 residues in the CDR3. Trimming removed 6 bases from V and 2 bases from J; junction bases left unmatched: 6. The CDR3 region is CASSSSGGRQETQYF. DNA for the CDR3: TGTGCCAGCAGCTCTAGCGGGGGTAGGCAAGAGACCCAGTACTTC.

This clone has only a few counts. The chain links TRBV1 to TRBJ1-1. TRBV1 is a pseudogene locus. The CDR3 length is 12 residues. The CDR3 nucleotides read TGCACCAGCATCTCAACCGGGGAAGGAGCTTTCTTT. It codes for CTSISTGEGAFF.

In nucleotides, the CDR3 is TGTGCCACCAGCAGAGATCACTTACCGGCCGGGAACTATGGCTACACCTTC. Its protein product is CATSRDHLPAGNYGYTF. The chain joins TRBV15 to TRBJ1-2; D remains unclear. This CDR3 region has 17 residues. Germline V gene data show CDR1 as LNHNV and CDR2 as YYDKDF (reference sequence). Trimming shortened V by 0 bases and J by 2 bases, and 16 bases separated the two germline ends.

The rearrangement uses TRBV11-2 and TRBJ2-3, with 13 bases matching TRBD2. J lost 2 bases, V lost 4 bases, and 6 bases had no gene match. Germline-derived CDR1 and CDR2 are SGHAT and FQNNGV. CDR3 length: 17 residues. CDR3 protein: CASSSRTSGRFTDTQYF. In DNA form, the CDR3 reads TGTGCCAGCAGCTCGCGGACTAGCGGGAGATTCACAGATACGCAGTATTTT.

The CDR3 DNA sequence: TGTGCCAGCAGTCGGGGGACAGGGAGTGATCAGCCCCAGCATTTT. Protein product: CASSRGTGSDQPQHF. This chain connects TRBV7-8 to TRBJ1-5; 9 nucleotides line up with TRBD1. Trimming at V came to 6 bases and at J to 5 bases, leaving 8 bases not matched to a gene. CDR1 SGHVS and CDR2 FQNEAQ come from the germline V gene. CDR3 length: 15 residues. Full variable domain (rest looked up from reference TRBV7-8 and TRBJ1-5): GAGVSQSPRYKVAKRGQDVALRCDPISGHVSLFWYQQALGQGPEFLTYFQNEAQLDKSGLPSDRFFAERPEGSVSTLKIQRTQQEDSAVYLCASSRGTGSDQPQHFGDGTRLSIL.

In this sample, this clone turned up once. The V and J genes are TRBV30 and TRBJ1-2, with 12 bases matching TRBD1. Germline-derived CDR1 and CDR2 are GTSNPN and SVGIG (reference sequence). V shed 0 bases and J 7 bases; nucleotides not matched to a gene: 6. CDR3 length equals 15 residues. CDR3 DNA: TGTGCCTGGAGTGTAGGGGGACAGGGGGCGTTTGGCTACACCTTC. As protein: CAWSVGGQGAFGYTF.

This sequence joins TRBV6-2 or TRBV6-3 and TRBJ1-2, with D maybe TRBD1 (6 bases). Trimming took off 5 bases at V and 7 bases at J, with 17 bases between the two ends. The germline V gene encodes CDR1 MNHEY and CDR2 SVGEGT. The CDR3 consists of 14 residues. DNA for the CDR3: TGTGCCAGCAGTCATCTGAACAGGGCGAGTGGCTACACCTTC. Residues: CASSHLNRASGYTF.

The V call is TRBV9, the J call TRBJ1-6; 9 positions agree with TRBD1. The CDR3 runs to 15 residues. The germline gives CDR1 SGDLS, CDR2 YYNGEE. The V segment lost 2 bases and the J segment 8 bases; nucleotides outside the gene matches: 5. CDR3 bases: TGTGCCAGCAGCGTTCGGGACAGGGAACATTCACCCCTCCACTTT. As protein: CASSVRDREHSPLHF.

The rearrangement links TRBV5-1 to TRBJ2-2; D is possibly TRBD1 (5 bases). Trimming left V 2 bases short and J 3 bases short, with 8 bases between. CDR1 is SGHRS and CDR2 is YFSETQ in the germline V gene. The CDR3 length is 14 residues. CDR3 bases: TGCGCCAGCAGCTTCTCAGGGTACACCGGGGAGCTGTTTTTT. It encodes CASSFSGYTGELFF.

The rearrangement joins TRBV6-6 to TRBJ2-2; 15 bases agree with TRBD2. The V gene end was trimmed by 11 bases and the J gene end by 10 bases; junction bases not matched to a gene: 5. This CDR3 region has 13 residues. Germline V CDR1 and CDR2: MNHNY, SVGAGI (reference sequence). In DNA, the CDR3 is TGTGCCGCGGGACTAGCGGGGGGTGAGGAGCTGTTTTTT. Its translation is CAAGLAGGEELFF.

A single count supports this clone. The chain joins TRBV20-1 to TRBJ2-7; TRBD1 agrees at 7 bases. Trimming at V came to 3 bases and at J to 0 bases, leaving 8 bases not matched to a gene. Germline assignment: CDR1 DFQATT and CDR2 SNEGSKA (reference sequence). CDR3 length: 15 residues. This CDR3 reads CSASSRDRNSYEQYF. In DNA form, the CDR3 reads TGCAGTGCTAGTAGCCGGGACAGAAACTCCTACGAGCAGTACTTC.

V is TRBV6-6 and J is TRBJ2-3; 10 bases agree with TRBD2. In germline, CDR1 is MNHNY, CDR2 SVGAGI (reference sequence). CDR3 length equals 16 residues. J was trimmed by 4 bases and V by 2 bases; bases with no gene match: 6. The CDR3 region has the DNA TGTGCCAGCAGTTACAGCCTAGCGGGGGATTCAGATACGCAGTATTTT. Translation gives CASSYSLAGDSDTQYF.

This chain links TRBV2 with TRBJ1-2, with TRBD1 identical over 8 bases. The CDR3 covers 16 residues. Germline values: CDR1 SNHLY, CDR2 FYNNEI. After removal of 6 bases from V and 2 bases from J, the junction contained 11 bases not matched to a gene. CDR3 in amino acids: CASSKEQGGPNYGYTF. CDR3 sequence (DNA): TGTGCCAGCAGCAAAGAACAGGGGGGCCCCAACTATGGCTACACCTTC.

The rearrangement uses TRBV7-9 and TRBJ2-7; 10 nucleotides align to TRBD1. CDR1 is SEHNR, CDR2 FQNEAQ, per germline (reference sequence). CDR3 length: 15 amino acids. Unmatched junction bases numbered 8, after V lost 3 bases and J lost 6 bases. The CDR3 here is CASSFTGTGDFEQYV. The DNA for the CDR3 is TGTGCCAGCAGCTTCACCGGGACAGGGGACTTCGAGCAGTACGTC.